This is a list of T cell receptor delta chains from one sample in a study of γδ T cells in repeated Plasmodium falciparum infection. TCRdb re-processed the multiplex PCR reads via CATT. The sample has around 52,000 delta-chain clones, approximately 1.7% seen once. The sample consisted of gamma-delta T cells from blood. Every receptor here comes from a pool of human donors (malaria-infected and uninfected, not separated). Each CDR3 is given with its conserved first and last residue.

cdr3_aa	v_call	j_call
CALGEPAFLHHREGLNTDKLIF	TRDV1	TRDJ1
CAFPGTPPWIWGIRGSDKLIF	TRDV3	TRDJ1
CALGEVPKLWWGILSTDKLIF	TRDV1	TRDJ1
CALGELGFFLPRSRGRYTDKLIF	TRDV1	TRDJ1
CALKTGGDTLTAQLFF	TRDV1	TRDJ2
CALPSPSYWGIPRGTDKLIF	TRDV3	TRDJ1
CALGERGKPPRYWGATAQLFF	TRDV1	TRDJ2
CALEDTDKLIF	TRDV1	TRDJ1
CALDNRGGIQKTDKLIF	TRDV1	TRDJ1
CALDTGGHRHTDKLIF	TRDV1	TRDJ1
CALGEWGSDPVYTDKLTF	TRDV1	TRDJ1
CACDTADWGSSWDTRQMFF	TRDV2	TRDJ3
CALGERGWGAQNTDKLIF	TRDV1	TRDJ1
CAQSYLGETRPDKLIF	TRDV3	TRDJ1
CAIGGRRTGQPRLTDKLIF	TRDV1	TRDJ1
CALGTWWLPNSWGRPLDPKLIF	TRDV3	TRDJ1
CALGIGPTRLPYTDKLIF	TRDV1	TRDJ1